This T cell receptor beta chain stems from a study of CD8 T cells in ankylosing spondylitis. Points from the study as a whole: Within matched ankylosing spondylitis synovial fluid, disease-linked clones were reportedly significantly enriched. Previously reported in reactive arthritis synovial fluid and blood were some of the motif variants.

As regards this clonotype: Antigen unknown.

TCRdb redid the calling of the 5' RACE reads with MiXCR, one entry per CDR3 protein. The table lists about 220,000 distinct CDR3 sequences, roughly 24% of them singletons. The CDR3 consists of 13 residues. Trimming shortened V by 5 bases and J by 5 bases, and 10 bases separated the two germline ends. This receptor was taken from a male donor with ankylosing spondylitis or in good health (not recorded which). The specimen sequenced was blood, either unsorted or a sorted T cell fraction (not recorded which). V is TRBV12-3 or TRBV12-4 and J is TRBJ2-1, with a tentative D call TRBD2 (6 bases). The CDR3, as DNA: TGTGCCAGCAGTAGCGGAGGGGACAATGAGCAGTTCTTC. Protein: CASSSGGDNEQFF.